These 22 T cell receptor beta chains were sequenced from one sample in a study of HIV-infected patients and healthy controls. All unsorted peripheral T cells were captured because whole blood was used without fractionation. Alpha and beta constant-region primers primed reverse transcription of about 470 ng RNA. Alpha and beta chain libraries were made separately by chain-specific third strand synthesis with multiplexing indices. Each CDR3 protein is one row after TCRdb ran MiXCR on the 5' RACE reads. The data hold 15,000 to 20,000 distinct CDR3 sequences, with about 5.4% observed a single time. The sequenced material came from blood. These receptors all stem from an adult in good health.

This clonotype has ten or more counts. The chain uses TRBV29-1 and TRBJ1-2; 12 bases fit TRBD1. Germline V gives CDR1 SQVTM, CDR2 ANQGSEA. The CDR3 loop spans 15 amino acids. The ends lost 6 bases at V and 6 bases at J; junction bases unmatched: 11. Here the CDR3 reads CSVMGQGAKLHGYTF. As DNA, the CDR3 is TGCAGCGTAATGGGACAGGGGGCGAAATTACATGGCTACACCTTC.

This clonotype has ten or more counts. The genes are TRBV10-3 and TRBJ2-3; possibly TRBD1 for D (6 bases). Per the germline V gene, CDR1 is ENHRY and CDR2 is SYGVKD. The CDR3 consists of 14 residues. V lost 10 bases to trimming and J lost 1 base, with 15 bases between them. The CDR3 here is CATWTDSRTDTQYF. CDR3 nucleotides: TGTGCCACCTGGACAGACAGCCGCACAGATACGCAGTATTTT.

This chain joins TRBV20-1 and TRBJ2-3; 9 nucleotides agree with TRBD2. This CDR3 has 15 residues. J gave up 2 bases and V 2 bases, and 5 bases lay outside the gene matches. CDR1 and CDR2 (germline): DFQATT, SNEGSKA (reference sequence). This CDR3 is CSARNQRGATDTQYF. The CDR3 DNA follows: TGCAGTGCTAGAAACCAGCGGGGGGCCACAGATACGCAGTATTTT.

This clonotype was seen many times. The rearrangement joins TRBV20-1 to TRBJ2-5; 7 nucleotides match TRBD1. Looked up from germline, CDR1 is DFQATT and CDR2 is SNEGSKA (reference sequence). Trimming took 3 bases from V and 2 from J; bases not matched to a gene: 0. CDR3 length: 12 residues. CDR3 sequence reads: CSARTGQETQYF. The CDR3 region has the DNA TGCAGTGCTAGGACAGGGCAAGAGACCCAGTACTTC.

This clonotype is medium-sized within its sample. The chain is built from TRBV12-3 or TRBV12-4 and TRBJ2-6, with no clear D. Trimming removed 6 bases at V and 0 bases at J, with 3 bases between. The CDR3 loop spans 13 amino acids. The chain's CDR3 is CASRSSGANVLTF. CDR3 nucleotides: TGTGCCAGCAGGTCCTCTGGGGCCAACGTCCTGACTTTC.

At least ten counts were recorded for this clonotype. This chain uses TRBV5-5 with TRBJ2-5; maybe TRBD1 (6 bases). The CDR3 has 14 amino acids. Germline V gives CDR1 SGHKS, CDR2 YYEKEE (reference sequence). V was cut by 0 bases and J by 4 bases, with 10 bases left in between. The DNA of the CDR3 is TGTGCCAGCAGCTTGGTCGGACAGATAGAGACCCAGTACTTC. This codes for CASSLVGQIETQYF.

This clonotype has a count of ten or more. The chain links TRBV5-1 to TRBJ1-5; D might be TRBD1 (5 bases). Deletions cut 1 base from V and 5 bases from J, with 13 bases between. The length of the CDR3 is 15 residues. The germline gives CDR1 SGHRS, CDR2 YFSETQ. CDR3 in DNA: TGCGCCAGCAGCTTGTCCGGGGGAGGGGATCAGCCCCAGCATTTT. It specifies CASSLSGGGDQPQHF.

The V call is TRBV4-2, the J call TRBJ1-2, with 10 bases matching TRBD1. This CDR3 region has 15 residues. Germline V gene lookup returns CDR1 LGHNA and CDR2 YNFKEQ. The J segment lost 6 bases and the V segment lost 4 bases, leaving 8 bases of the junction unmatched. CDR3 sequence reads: CASSRRDRGRDGYTF. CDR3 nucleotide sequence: TGTGCCAGCAGCCGCCGGGACAGGGGTAGGGATGGCTACACCTTC.

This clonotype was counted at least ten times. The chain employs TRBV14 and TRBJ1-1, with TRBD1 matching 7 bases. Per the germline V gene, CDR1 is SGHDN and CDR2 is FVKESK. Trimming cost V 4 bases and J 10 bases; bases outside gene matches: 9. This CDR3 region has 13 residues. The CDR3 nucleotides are TGTGCCAGCAGCCTAAGGGCACAGGGGAGAGCTTTCTTT. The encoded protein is CASSLRAQGRAFF.

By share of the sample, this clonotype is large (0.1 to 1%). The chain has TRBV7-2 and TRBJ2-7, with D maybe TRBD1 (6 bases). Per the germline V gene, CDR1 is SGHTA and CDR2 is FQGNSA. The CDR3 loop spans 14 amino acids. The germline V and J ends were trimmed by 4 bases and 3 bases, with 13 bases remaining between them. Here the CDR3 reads CASSSWGRGYEQYF. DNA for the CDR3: TGTGCCAGCAGCTCTTGGGGCAGGGGCTACGAGCAGTACTTC. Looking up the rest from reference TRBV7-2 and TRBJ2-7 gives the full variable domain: GAGVSQSPSNKVTEKGKDVELRCDPISGHTALYWYRQSLGQGLEFLIYFQGNSAPDKSGLPSDRFSAERTGGSVSTLTIQRTQQEDSAVYLCASSSWGRGYEQYFGPGTRLTVT.

The DNA for the CDR3 is TGTGCCATCAGTGAGTCGACGGGACCCACACAGCATTTT. It encodes CAISESTGPTQHF. The chain joins TRBV10-3 to TRBJ1-5; D may be TRBD1 (5 bases). V lost 0 bases to trimming and J lost 13 bases, with 13 bases between them. Germline CDR1 and CDR2: ENHRY and SYGVKD. This CDR3 has 13 residues.

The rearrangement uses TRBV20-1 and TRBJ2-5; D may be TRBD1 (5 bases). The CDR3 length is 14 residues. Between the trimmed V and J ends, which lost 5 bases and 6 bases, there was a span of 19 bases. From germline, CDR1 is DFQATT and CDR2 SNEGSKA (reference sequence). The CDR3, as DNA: TGCAGTGCTCCCCGAAGACAGCCCCCAAAGACCCAGTACTTC. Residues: CSAPRRQPPKTQYF.

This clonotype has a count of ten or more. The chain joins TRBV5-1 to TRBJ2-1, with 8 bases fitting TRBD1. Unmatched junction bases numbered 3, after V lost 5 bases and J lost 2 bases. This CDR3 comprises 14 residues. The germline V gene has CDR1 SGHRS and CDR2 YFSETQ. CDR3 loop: CASRTQGAYNEQFF. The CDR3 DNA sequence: TGCGCCAGCAGAACACAGGGGGCCTACAATGAGCAGTTCTTC.

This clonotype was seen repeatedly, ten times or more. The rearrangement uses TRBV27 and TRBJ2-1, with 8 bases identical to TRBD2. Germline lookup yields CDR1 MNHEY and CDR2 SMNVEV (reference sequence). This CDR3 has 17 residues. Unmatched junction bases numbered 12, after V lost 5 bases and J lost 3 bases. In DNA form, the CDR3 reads TGTGCCAGCAGTCCCCCGTTGACTAGCGAAGTCTACAATGAGCAGTTCTTC. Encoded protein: CASSPPLTSEVYNEQFF.

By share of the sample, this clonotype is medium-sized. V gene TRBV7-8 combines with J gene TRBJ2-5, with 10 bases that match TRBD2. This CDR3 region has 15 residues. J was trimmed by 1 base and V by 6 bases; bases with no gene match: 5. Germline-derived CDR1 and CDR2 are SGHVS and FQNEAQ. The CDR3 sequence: CASRASGGPQETQYF. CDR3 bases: TGTGCCAGCAGGGCTAGCGGGGGTCCCCAAGAGACCCAGTACTTC.

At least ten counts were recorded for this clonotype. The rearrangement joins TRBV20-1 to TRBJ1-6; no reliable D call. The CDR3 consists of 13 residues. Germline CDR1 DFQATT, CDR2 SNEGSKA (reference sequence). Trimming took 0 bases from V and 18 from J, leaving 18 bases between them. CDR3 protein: CSARDTSIGLSHF. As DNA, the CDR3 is TGCAGTGCTAGAGATACCTCAATAGGTCTCTCCCACTTT.

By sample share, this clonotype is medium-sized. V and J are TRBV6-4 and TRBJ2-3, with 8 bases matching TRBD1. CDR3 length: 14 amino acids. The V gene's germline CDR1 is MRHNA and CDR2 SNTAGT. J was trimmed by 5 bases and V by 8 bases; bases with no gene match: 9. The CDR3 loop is CASSPGGGGDTQYF. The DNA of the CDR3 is TGTGCCAGCTCCCCAGGGGGCGGAGGAGATACGCAGTATTTT.

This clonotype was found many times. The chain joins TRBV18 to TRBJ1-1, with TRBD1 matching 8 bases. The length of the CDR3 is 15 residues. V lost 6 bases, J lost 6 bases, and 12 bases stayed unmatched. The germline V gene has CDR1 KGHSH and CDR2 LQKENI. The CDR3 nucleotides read TGTGCCAGCTCTACAGGGGGAAGATCCTCCCCTGAAGCTTTCTTT. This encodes CASSTGGRSSPEAFF.

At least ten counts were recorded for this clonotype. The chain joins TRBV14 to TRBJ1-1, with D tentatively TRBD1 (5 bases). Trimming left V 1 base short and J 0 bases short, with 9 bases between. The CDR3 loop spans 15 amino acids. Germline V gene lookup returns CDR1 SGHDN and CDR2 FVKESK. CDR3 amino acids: CASSQGGSLNTEAFF. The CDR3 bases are TGTGCCAGCAGCCAAGGGGGGTCCCTGAACACTGAAGCTTTCTTT.

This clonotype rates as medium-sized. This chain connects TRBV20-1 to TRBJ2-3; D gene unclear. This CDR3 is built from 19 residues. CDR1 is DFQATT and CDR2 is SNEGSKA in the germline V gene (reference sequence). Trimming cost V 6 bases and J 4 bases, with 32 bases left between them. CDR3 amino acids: CSAPRPPLGEVGSSDTQYF. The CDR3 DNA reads TGCAGTGCACCAAGACCTCCCCTAGGAGAGGTTGGTTCCTCAGATACGCAGTATTTT.

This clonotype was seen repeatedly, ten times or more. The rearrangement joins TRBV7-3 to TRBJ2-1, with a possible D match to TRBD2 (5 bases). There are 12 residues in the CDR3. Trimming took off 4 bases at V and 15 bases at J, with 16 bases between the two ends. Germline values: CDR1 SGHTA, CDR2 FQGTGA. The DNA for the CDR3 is TGTGCCAGCAGCTCTCTACGGGGTAGCCTGTTCTTC. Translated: CASSSLRGSLFF.

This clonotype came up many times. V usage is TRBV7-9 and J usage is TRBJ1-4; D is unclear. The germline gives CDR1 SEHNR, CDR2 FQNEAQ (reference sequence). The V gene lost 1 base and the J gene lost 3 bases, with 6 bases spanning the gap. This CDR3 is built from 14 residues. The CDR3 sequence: CASSLGGSNEKLFF. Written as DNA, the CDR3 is TGTGCCAGCAGCTTAGGGGGATCTAATGAAAAACTGTTTTTT.